Listed below are T cell receptor beta chains from one sample, sequenced in a study of metastatic and nonmetastatic thyroid tumors. MiXCR was used by TCRdb to re-call the PCR reads. This table holds 50,000 to 60,000 clones, roughly 15% found once. Input material: blood. These receptors were taken from a female donor with papillary thyroid cancer or a benign thyroid nodule (not recorded which). Some clones in this sample may be carry-over from other donors' samples. The CDR3 runs from the conserved cysteine through the conserved F or W. Fields, in order: D gene, V gene, clone size, CDR3 length, J gene, CDR3 DNA, CDR3 protein. A D gene is named only where the DNA matches it firmly. Size is omitted from some rows. Given values are once, few, many or a class for expanded clones.

TRBD1	TRBV19	many	13	TRBJ2-2	TGTGCCAGCACAGGGGTCCGGGCCGGGGAGCTGTTTTTT	CASTGVRAGELFF
TRBD1	TRBV5-1	once	16	TRBJ2-1	TGCACCAGCAGCATTCCTGGGACAGTGATGTACAATGAGCAGTTCTTC	CTSSIPGTVMYNEQFF
NA	TRBV6-1	many	15	TRBJ2-1	TGTGCCAGCAGCCACACTACCAGCTCCTACAATGAGCAGTTCTTC	CASSHTTSSYNEQFF
NA	TRBV4-1	many	16	TRBJ2-1	TGCGCCAGCAGCCAGGGCGAATCGGGACGGTTCAATGAGCAGTTCTTC	CASSQGESGRFNEQFF
TRBD2	TRBV20-1	many	18	TRBJ2-2	TGCAGTGCTAGAGATCAACTAGCGGGAGGGCCGGGCACCGGGGAGCTGTTTTTT	CSARDQLAGGPGTGELFF
TRBD1	TRBV6-1	many	12	TRBJ1-1	TGTGCCACAGGACAGGGGCCGCTTGGAGCTTTCTTT	CATGQGPLGAFF
NA	TRBV29-1	many	12	TRBJ2-1	TGCAGCGTACGTGAGGATAGGAATGAGCAGTTCTTC	CSVREDRNEQFF
NA	TRBV7-8	many	17	TRBJ2-7	TGTGCCAGCAGCTTAGTCGTTAGGGGATCCCTCTCCTACGAGCAGTACTTC	CASSLVVRGSLSYEQYF
TRBD1	TRBV19	many	17	TRBJ1-5	TGTGCCAGTAGTATGCGGGGAGGAGGACAGGTTAATCAGCCCCAGCATTTT	CASSMRGGGQVNQPQHF
NA	TRBV29-1	NA	17	TRBJ1-2	TGCAGCGTCCGAGGGGGGGAGGGACCATTCCTGGGTGGTGGCTACACCTTC	CSVRGGEGPFLGGGYTF
NA	TRBV6-1	many	15	TRBJ1-1	TGTGCCAGCAGACCACCGGGACGGATGAACACTGAAGCTTTCTTT	CASRPPGRMNTEAFF
TRBD2	TRBV7-3	many	15	TRBJ2-5	TGTGCCAGCAGCACGACTAGCGGGAGGAGGGAGACCCAGTACTTC	CASSTTSGRRETQYF
NA	TRBV28	NA	15	TRBJ2-6	TGTGCCAGCAGACCTGGACAGTCTGGGGCCAACTTCCTTACTTTC	CASRPGQSGANFLTF
TRBD1	TRBV27	many	14	TRBJ1-4	TGTGCCAGCAGAGGGACAGGGAGGTTGGAAAAACTGTTTTTT	CASRGTGRLEKLFF
NA	TRBV28	many	16	TRBJ1-3	TGTGCCAGCAGTCCATCCCAACTGATCTCTGGAAACACCATATATTTT	CASSPSQLISGNTIYF
TRBD1	TRBV25-1	NA	16	TRBJ1-2	TGCGCCAGCAGTTTCGGGACAGGGGGAACGGGCTATGGCTACACCTTC	CASSFGTGGTGYGYTF
NA	TRBV4-1	many	14	TRBJ1-1	TGCGCCAGCAGCCAAGATGGAATGAACACTGAAGCTTTCTTT	CASSQDGMNTEAFF
NA	TRBV6-1	many	11	TRBJ2-5	TGTGCCAGCAGTTACCGGGGGACCCAGTACTTC	CASSYRGTQYF
TRBD2	TRBV28	many	18	TRBJ2-3	TGTGCCAGCACCTTAGGGACTAGCGGGAGTCTTAGCACAGATACGCAGTATTTT	CASTLGTSGSLSTDTQYF
NA	TRBV11-1	many	16	TRBJ1-1	TGTGCCAGCAGCTCCAATACCTTGAGACCGAACACTGAAGCTTTCTTT	CASSSNTLRPNTEAFF
NA	TRBV4-2	NA	16	TRBJ2-1	TGTGCCAGCAGCCATGATGGGGGGAGTGGTTCAAATGAGCAGTTCTTC	CASSHDGGSGSNEQFF
NA	TRBV28	few	15	TRBJ1-5	TGTGCCAGCAGTTTTTCCGGGTGGAGGAATCAGCCCCAGCATTTT	CASSFSGWRNQPQHF
TRBD1	TRBV12-3/TRBV12-4	many	14	TRBJ2-3	TGTGCCAGCAGGCCGACAGGGAAGACAGATACGCAGTATTTT	CASRPTGKTDTQYF
TRBD2	TRBV20-1	many	18	TRBJ2-1	TGCAGTGCTACGCGACTGTTTAGCGGGAGGGCTACGGGAAATGAGCAGTTCTTC	CSATRLFSGRATGNEQFF
NA	TRBV7-4	many	15	TRBJ2-5	TGTGCCAGCAGCTTAGAGGGCGAAGTCCAGGAGACCCAGTACTTC	CASSLEGEVQETQYF
TRBD1	TRBV18	many	14	TRBJ1-1	TGTGCCAGCTCCCCCGGGACAGCCGACACTGAAGCTTTCTTT	CASSPGTADTEAFF
TRBD2	TRBV4-1	many	13	TRBJ2-1	TGCGCCAGCAGCCTTCCGGGACTAGTTGAGCAGTTCTTC	CASSLPGLVEQFF
NA	TRBV6-1	few	14	TRBJ2-2	TGTGCCAGCAGTAGGGAAGGGGACACCTGGGATCTGTTTTTT	CASSREGDTWDLFF
NA	TRBV4-2	many	15	TRBJ2-7	TGTGCCAGCAGCCAAGATATGGGGGACTCCTACGAGCAGTACTTC	CASSQDMGDSYEQYF
NA	TRBV2	NA	14	TRBJ2-7	TGTGCCAGCCGGCGGTATGGCCAGCTCCACGAGCAGTACTTC	CASRRYGQLHEQYF
NA	TRBV20-1	NA	14	TRBJ2-7	TGCAGTGCTAGAGACGACAGAGTCTCCTACGAGCAGTACTTC	CSARDDRVSYEQYF
NA	TRBV2	few	13	TRBJ2-7	TGTGCCAGCAGCCCCTCATTGTTCTACGAGCAGTACTTC	CASSPSLFYEQYF
TRBD2	TRBV20-1	many	18	TRBJ2-7	TGCAGTGCCTCAATCGACAGGGGGTCGACTAGCGGGATGTACGAGCAGTACTTC	CSASIDRGSTSGMYEQYF
NA	TRBV4-1	many	14	TRBJ2-6	TGCGCCAGCAGCTGGGGGTCGGGGGCCAACGTCCTGACTTTC	CASSWGSGANVLTF
NA	TRBV24-1	many	14	TRBJ1-2	TGTGCCACCAGTGAAACGGCCAGAAGCTATGGCTACACCTTC	CATSETARSYGYTF
NA	TRBV11-2	NA	14	TRBJ1-2	TGTTCCACTAGCTCCCAAGGGGGGGACTATGGCTACACCTTC	CSTSSQGGDYGYTF
TRBD1	TRBV5-1	NA	14	TRBJ2-7	TGCGCCAGCAGCGAGGGACAGGAGCCCTACGAGCAGTACTTC	CASSEGQEPYEQYF
NA	TRBV10-2	many	14	TRBJ2-1	TGCGCCAGCACCTCCCAGACGTTAAATCGCGAGCAGTTCTTC	CASTSQTLNREQFF
NA	TRBV6-2/TRBV6-3	NA	13	TRBJ1-2	TGTGCCAGCGGTTACCAGGGGTCGGTTGGCTACACCTTC	CASGYQGSVGYTF
TRBD2	TRBV24-1	NA	14	TRBJ2-2	TGTGCCAGCACCGGGGGGGGTAGCACCGGGGAGCTGTTTTTT	CASTGGGSTGELFF
NA	TRBV25-1	few	17	TRBJ1-6	TGTGCCAGCAGGTATGCCCTACATGGGGGTGGTAATTCACCCCTCCACTTT	CASRYALHGGGNSPLHF
NA	TRBV6-1	few	15	TRBJ2-2	TGTGCCAGCACCAATAAACTAGGAGGCGGCGGGGAGCTGTTTTTT	CASTNKLGGGGELFF
NA	TRBV20-1	many	17	TRBJ2-1	TGCAGTGCTAGAGATCGCTGGGGTAGCGGCTCCTACAATGAGCAGTTCTTC	CSARDRWGSGSYNEQFF
NA	TRBV7-9	many	13	TRBJ2-7	TGTGCCAGCAGCTTAGCTCTTGCCGACGAGCAGTACTTC	CASSLALADEQYF
NA	TRBV6-1	many	13	TRBJ1-1	TGTGCCAGCAGTGAAAAATACGGCACTGAAGCTTTCTTT	CASSEKYGTEAFF
TRBD2	TRBV19	few	15	TRBJ2-7	TGTGCCAGTAGCCACGAGGGGACTAGATTGTACGAGCAGTACTTC	CASSHEGTRLYEQYF